The T cell receptor (beta chain) under discussion was sequenced for a study of T cell responses to AZD1222 COVID-19 vaccine. Study-level background: Pooled together were second doses at about 4 or about 12 weeks. Study-wide results and limits: In all cases, repertoires were sampled only after the peak T cell response.

For this clone: Its antigen is unknown.

Profiling relied on immunoSEQ multiplex PCR, and the TCRdb table lists in-frame clones only, not all of them. This repertoire shows approximately 130,000 clones, about 92% found once; its top ten account for 1.1%. The source material was peripheral blood, sampled on day 0 of AZD1222 vaccination. The clonotype was recovered from an adult in good health.

Here the CDR3 reads CASRGAGGPQHF. CDR3 in DNA: TGTGCCAGCAGGGGCGCCGGGGGGCCCCAGCATTTT. This chain links TRBV27 with TRBJ1-5; the D gene is possibly TRBD1 (5 bases). The CDR3 has 12 residues. Germline CDR1 and CDR2: MNHEY and SMNVEV (reference sequence). V was shortened by 6 bases and J by 9 bases, with 12 bases between the two germline ends.